The following is a T cell receptor (beta chain) sequence with its context. Measured with immunoSEQ multiplex PCR; TCRdb has only the in-frame clones, and not every one. This table holds 45,000 to 50,000 clones, around 85% found once. The data were obtained in a study of blood T cell repertoires in COVID-19. Losses at the gene ends were 9 bases for V and 0 bases for J; bases not matched to a gene: 13. The germline V gene encodes CDR1 WNHNN and CDR2 SYGVQD (reference sequence). The CDR3 is made up of 18 amino acids. This TCR was sampled from a human donor in a cohort sampled during active COVID-19. The V gene is TRBV10-1, the J gene TRBJ1-6; 8 nucleotides match TRBD1. What was sequenced was peripheral blood. The CDR3 DNA reads as TGCGCCAGTAGGACAGGGAAGTTCGGAAGCTCCTATAATTCACCCCTCCACTTT. Amino acid sequence: CASRTGKFGSSYNSPLHF.